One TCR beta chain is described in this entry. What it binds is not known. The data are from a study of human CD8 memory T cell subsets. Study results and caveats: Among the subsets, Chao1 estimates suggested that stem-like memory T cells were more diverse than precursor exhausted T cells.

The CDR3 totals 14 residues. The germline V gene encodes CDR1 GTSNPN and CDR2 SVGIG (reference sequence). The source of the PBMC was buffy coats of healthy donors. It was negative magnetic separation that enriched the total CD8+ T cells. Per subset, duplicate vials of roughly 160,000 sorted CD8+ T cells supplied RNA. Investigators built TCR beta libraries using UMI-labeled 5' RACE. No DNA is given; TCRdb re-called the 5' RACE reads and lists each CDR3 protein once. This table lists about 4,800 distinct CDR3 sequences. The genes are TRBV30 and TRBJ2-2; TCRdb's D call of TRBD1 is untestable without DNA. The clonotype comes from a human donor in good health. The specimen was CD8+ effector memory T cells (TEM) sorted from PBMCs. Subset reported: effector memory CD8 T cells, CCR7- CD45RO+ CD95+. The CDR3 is CAWRTGRDTGELFF.